This is a list of T cell receptor beta chains from one sample in a study of T cells after yellow fever vaccination. TCRdb recomputed calls from the 5' RACE reads with MiXCR, one row per CDR3 protein. The sample records 25,000 to 30,000 distinct CDR3 sequences, 4% to 5% being singletons. The specimen was PBMCs, either bulk or a sorted T-cell subset (CD4+, CD8+, memory, or dextramer-sorted; not recorded which), collected on the day of the yellow fever booster vaccination. These receptors were obtained from a man aged 18-30 years who received the YFV17D yellow fever vaccine. The CDR3 runs from the conserved cysteine through the conserved F or W. The D gene is left open where the match is weak. Size is stated for part of the rows, as once, few or many counts, or as a class when the clone is expanded.

cdr3_length: 15; j_call: TRBJ2-5; clone_size: NA; d_call: TRBD2; v_call: TRBV5-1; cdr3_aa: CASSLFSGTQETQYF; cdr3_nt: TGCGCCAGCAGCTTGTTTAGCGGGACCCAAGAGACCCAGTACTTC
cdr3_length: 12; j_call: TRBJ1-2; clone_size: many; d_call: TRBD1; v_call: TRBV29-1; cdr3_aa: CSARDSVHGYTF; cdr3_nt: TGCAGCGCAAGGGACAGCGTCCATGGCTACACCTTC
cdr3_length: 15; j_call: TRBJ2-3; clone_size: many; d_call: TRBD2; v_call: TRBV20-1; cdr3_aa: CSASVSGGAIDTQYF; cdr3_nt: TGCAGTGCTAGTGTTAGCGGGGGGGCTATAGATACGCAGTATTTT
cdr3_length: 14; j_call: TRBJ2-7; clone_size: many; d_call: TRBD2; v_call: TRBV29-1; cdr3_aa: CSVGLGGGFSEQYF; cdr3_nt: TGCAGCGTTGGGTTAGGCGGGGGGTTCTCCGAGCAGTACTTC
cdr3_length: 12; j_call: TRBJ2-1; clone_size: NA; d_call: NA; v_call: TRBV5-4; cdr3_aa: CASSDRGNEQFF; cdr3_nt: TGTGCCAGCAGCGACAGAGGCAATGAGCAGTTCTTC
cdr3_length: 14; j_call: TRBJ2-5; clone_size: many; d_call: NA; v_call: TRBV7-2; cdr3_aa: CASSLVTGKETQYF; cdr3_nt: TGTGCCAGCAGCTTAGTAACGGGAAAAGAGACCCAGTACTTC
cdr3_length: 11; j_call: TRBJ2-4; clone_size: many; d_call: NA; v_call: TRBV19; cdr3_aa: CASSLAGIQYF; cdr3_nt: TGTGCCAGTAGTCTCGCGGGCATTCAGTACTTC
cdr3_length: 11; j_call: TRBJ2-1; clone_size: many; d_call: NA; v_call: TRBV10-3; cdr3_aa: CAISEYGLQFF; cdr3_nt: TGTGCCATCAGTGAGTACGGACTCCAGTTCTTC
cdr3_length: 15; j_call: TRBJ2-1; clone_size: many; d_call: NA; v_call: TRBV13; cdr3_aa: CASSLGGTDEGEQFF; cdr3_nt: TGTGCCAGCAGCTTAGGCGGGACTGACGAGGGTGAGCAGTTCTTC
cdr3_length: 16; j_call: TRBJ1-5; clone_size: few; d_call: NA; v_call: TRBV6-2/TRBV6-3; cdr3_aa: CASSYSIAFSNQPQHF; cdr3_nt: TGTGCCAGCAGTTACTCGATCGCATTTAGCAATCAGCCCCAGCATTTT
cdr3_length: 15; j_call: TRBJ2-1; clone_size: many; d_call: NA; v_call: TRBV12-3/TRBV12-4; cdr3_aa: CASVLGRRGYNEQFF; cdr3_nt: TGTGCCAGCGTCCTCGGTCGGCGGGGCTACAATGAGCAGTTCTTC
cdr3_length: 11; j_call: TRBJ1-2; clone_size: many; d_call: NA; v_call: TRBV30; cdr3_aa: CAWSVLRSYTF; cdr3_nt: TGTGCCTGGAGTGTACTACGAAGCTACACCTTC
cdr3_length: 14; j_call: TRBJ2-5; clone_size: many; d_call: NA; v_call: TRBV7-2; cdr3_aa: CASSAAGAQETQYF; cdr3_nt: TGTGCCAGCAGCGCCGCGGGGGCCCAAGAGACCCAGTACTTC
cdr3_length: 13; j_call: TRBJ1-5; clone_size: many; d_call: NA; v_call: TRBV7-9; cdr3_aa: CASSFGSFQPQHF; cdr3_nt: TGTGCCAGCAGCTTTGGGAGTTTTCAGCCCCAGCATTTT
cdr3_length: 14; j_call: TRBJ2-5; clone_size: many; d_call: NA; v_call: TRBV7-2; cdr3_aa: CASSGTGGLGTQYF; cdr3_nt: TGTGCCAGCAGCGGTACTGGGGGCTTGGGGACCCAGTACTTC
cdr3_length: 12; j_call: TRBJ2-5; clone_size: many; d_call: NA; v_call: TRBV20-1; cdr3_aa: CSARGGEETQYF; cdr3_nt: TGCAGTGCTAGGGGGGGCGAAGAGACCCAGTACTTC
cdr3_length: 14; j_call: TRBJ1-1; clone_size: many; d_call: NA; v_call: TRBV7-6; cdr3_aa: CASSSRLSGTEAFF; cdr3_nt: TGTGCCAGCAGCTCACGTTTATCCGGCACTGAAGCTTTCTTT
cdr3_length: 14; j_call: TRBJ2-3; clone_size: NA; d_call: NA; v_call: TRBV19; cdr3_aa: CASSIQESTDTQYF; cdr3_nt: TGTGCCAGTAGTATTCAGGAGAGCACAGATACGCAGTATTTT
cdr3_length: 15; j_call: TRBJ2-1; clone_size: many; d_call: NA; v_call: TRBV6-1; cdr3_aa: CASREQLATGNEQFF; cdr3_nt: TGTGCCAGCAGGGAGCAGCTGGCTACCGGGAATGAGCAGTTCTTC
cdr3_length: 12; j_call: TRBJ2-7; clone_size: few; d_call: TRBD1; v_call: TRBV30; cdr3_aa: CAWRQGVDEQYF; cdr3_nt: TGTGCCTGGAGACAGGGGGTCGACGAGCAGTACTTC
cdr3_length: 14; j_call: TRBJ1-2; clone_size: NA; d_call: NA; v_call: TRBV3-1; cdr3_aa: CASSPAAGARGYTF; cdr3_nt: TGTGCCAGCAGCCCCGCGGCTGGGGCGCGGGGCTACACCTTC
cdr3_length: 17; j_call: TRBJ2-5; clone_size: many; d_call: TRBD2; v_call: TRBV20-1; cdr3_aa: CSARRDRTSAGNGTQYF; cdr3_nt: TGCAGTGCTAGAAGGGATCGGACTAGCGCCGGTAACGGGACCCAGTACTTC
cdr3_length: 15; j_call: TRBJ1-6; clone_size: few; d_call: NA; v_call: TRBV3-1; cdr3_aa: CASSQGQALGSPLHF; cdr3_nt: TGTGCCAGCAGCCAAGGGCAGGCTTTAGGATCACCCCTCCACTTT
cdr3_length: 16; j_call: TRBJ2-1; clone_size: many; d_call: NA; v_call: TRBV7-2; cdr3_aa: CASSSSAGALQNEQFF; cdr3_nt: TGTGCCAGCAGCTCCTCCGCCGGCGCCCTACAGAATGAGCAGTTCTTC
cdr3_length: 14; j_call: TRBJ2-5; clone_size: NA; d_call: TRBD2; v_call: TRBV11-2; cdr3_aa: CASSPRLAVETQYF; cdr3_nt: TGTGCCAGCAGCCCCAGACTAGCGGTAGAGACCCAGTACTTC
cdr3_length: 15; j_call: TRBJ1-6; clone_size: many; d_call: NA; v_call: TRBV5-1; cdr3_aa: CASSLWDADGSPLHF; cdr3_nt: TGCGCCAGCAGCTTGTGGGACGCCGATGGTTCACCCCTCCACTTT
cdr3_length: 14; j_call: TRBJ2-7; clone_size: NA; d_call: TRBD2; v_call: TRBV20-1; cdr3_aa: CSARGLAGVGEQYF; cdr3_nt: TGCAGTGCTAGAGGACTAGCGGGGGTCGGCGAGCAGTACTTC
cdr3_length: 19; j_call: TRBJ2-5; clone_size: NA; d_call: NA; v_call: TRBV18; cdr3_aa: CASSRGAQIYTPLQETQYF; cdr3_nt: TGTGCCAGCTCACGAGGGGCCCAAATCTATACTCCTCTACAAGAGACCCAGTACTTC
cdr3_length: 16; j_call: TRBJ2-3; clone_size: many; d_call: TRBD1; v_call: TRBV7-3; cdr3_aa: CASSYTGTGGTDTQYF; cdr3_nt: TGTGCCAGCAGCTATACCGGGACAGGGGGCACAGATACGCAGTATTTT
cdr3_length: 14; j_call: TRBJ1-1; clone_size: few; d_call: TRBD1; v_call: TRBV7-2; cdr3_aa: CASSPNRGNTEAFF; cdr3_nt: TGTGCCAGCAGCCCAAACAGGGGGAACACTGAAGCTTTCTTT
cdr3_length: 13; j_call: TRBJ1-5; clone_size: many; d_call: NA; v_call: TRBV28; cdr3_aa: CASEWGSSQPQHF; cdr3_nt: TGTGCCAGCGAGTGGGGAAGTAGTCAGCCCCAGCATTTT
cdr3_length: 14; j_call: TRBJ2-2; clone_size: many; d_call: NA; v_call: TRBV2; cdr3_aa: CASSEARGFGELFF; cdr3_nt: TGTGCCAGCAGTGAAGCGAGGGGGTTCGGGGAGCTGTTTTTT
cdr3_length: 15; j_call: TRBJ1-2; clone_size: many; d_call: TRBD1; v_call: TRBV20-1; cdr3_aa: CSARDLPGQPYGYTF; cdr3_nt: TGCAGTGCTAGAGATTTGCCGGGACAGCCGTATGGCTACACCTTC
cdr3_length: 11; j_call: TRBJ2-5; clone_size: many; d_call: NA; v_call: TRBV6-2/TRBV6-3; cdr3_aa: CASSPRETQYF; cdr3_nt: TGTGCCAGCAGCCCCCGTGAGACCCAGTACTTC
cdr3_length: 13; j_call: TRBJ1-5; clone_size: many; d_call: NA; v_call: TRBV7-3; cdr3_aa: CASSSFPGQPQHF; cdr3_nt: TGTGCCAGCAGCTCCTTTCCGGGCCAGCCCCAGCATTTT
cdr3_length: 13; j_call: TRBJ1-5; clone_size: NA; d_call: TRBD1; v_call: TRBV6-1; cdr3_aa: CASSPDRDQPQHF; cdr3_nt: TGTGCCAGCTCCCCGGACAGGGACCAGCCCCAGCATTTT
cdr3_length: 17; j_call: TRBJ2-4; clone_size: many; d_call: NA; v_call: TRBV5-1; cdr3_aa: CASSLVAFGGRKNIQYF; cdr3_nt: TGCGCCAGCAGCTTGGTTGCTTTCGGGGGGCGAAAAAACATTCAGTACTTC
cdr3_length: 15; j_call: TRBJ2-7; clone_size: many; d_call: TRBD2; v_call: TRBV7-2; cdr3_aa: CASSLEAGGRYEQYF; cdr3_nt: TGTGCCAGCAGCTTAGAAGCGGGGGGGCGGTACGAGCAGTACTTC
cdr3_length: 10; j_call: TRBJ2-5; clone_size: many; d_call: NA; v_call: TRBV28; cdr3_aa: CASRQETQYF; cdr3_nt: TGTGCCAGCAGGCAAGAGACCCAGTACTTC
cdr3_length: 16; j_call: TRBJ1-2; clone_size: many; d_call: NA; v_call: TRBV7-9; cdr3_aa: CASSLVWAESNYGYTF; cdr3_nt: TGTGCCAGCAGCTTAGTATGGGCAGAATCTAACTATGGCTACACCTTC
cdr3_length: 18; j_call: TRBJ2-6; clone_size: NA; d_call: TRBD2; v_call: TRBV4-2; cdr3_aa: CASSLDAGGTSGANVLTF; cdr3_nt: TGTGCCAGCAGCCTCGATGCGGGGGGGACCTCTGGGGCCAACGTCCTGACTTTC
cdr3_length: 12; j_call: TRBJ2-1; clone_size: many; d_call: NA; v_call: TRBV5-1; cdr3_aa: CASSLEFREQFF; cdr3_nt: TGCGCCAGCAGCTTGGAGTTTCGCGAGCAGTTCTTC
cdr3_length: 15; j_call: TRBJ2-5; clone_size: few; d_call: NA; v_call: TRBV14; cdr3_aa: CASSPPGATQETQYF; cdr3_nt: TGTGCCAGCAGCCCCCCGGGGGCAACCCAAGAGACCCAGTACTTC
cdr3_length: 12; j_call: TRBJ1-1; clone_size: many; d_call: NA; v_call: TRBV12-3/TRBV12-4; cdr3_aa: CASRQGITEAFF; cdr3_nt: TGTGCCAGCAGACAGGGTATCACTGAAGCTTTCTTT
cdr3_length: 13; j_call: TRBJ2-5; clone_size: NA; d_call: NA; v_call: TRBV9; cdr3_aa: CASSVGGVETQYF; cdr3_nt: TGTGCCAGCAGCGTAGGGGGGGTAGAGACCCAGTACTTC